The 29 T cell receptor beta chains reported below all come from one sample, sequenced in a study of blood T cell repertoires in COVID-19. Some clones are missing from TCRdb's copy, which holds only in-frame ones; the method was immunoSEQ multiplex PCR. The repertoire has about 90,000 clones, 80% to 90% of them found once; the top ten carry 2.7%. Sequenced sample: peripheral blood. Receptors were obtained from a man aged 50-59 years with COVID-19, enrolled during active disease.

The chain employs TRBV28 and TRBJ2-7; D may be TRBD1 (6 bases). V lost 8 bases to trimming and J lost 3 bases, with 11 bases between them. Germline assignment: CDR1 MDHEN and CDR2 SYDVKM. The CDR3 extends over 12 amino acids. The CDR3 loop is CASGDIYYEQYF. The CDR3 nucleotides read TGTGCCAGCGGGGACATTTACTACGAGCAGTACTTC.

CDR3 DNA sequence: TGTGCCAGCAGCTTGGCTGCACAGCCGAATTCACCCCTCCACTTT. It yields the protein CASSLAAQPNSPLHF. The chain combines TRBV5-5 with TRBJ1-6, with unresolved D. The length of the CDR3 is 15 residues. Germline CDR1 is SGHKS and CDR2 is YYEKEE (reference sequence). V was clipped by 0 bases and J by 7 bases, with 11 bases between them.

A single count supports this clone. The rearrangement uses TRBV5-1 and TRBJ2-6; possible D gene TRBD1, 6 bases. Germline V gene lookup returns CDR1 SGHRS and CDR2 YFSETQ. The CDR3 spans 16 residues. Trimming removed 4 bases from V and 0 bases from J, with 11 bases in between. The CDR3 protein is CASSPYRDSGANVLTF. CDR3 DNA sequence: TGCGCCAGCAGCCCGTACAGGGACTCTGGGGCCAACGTCCTGACTTTC.

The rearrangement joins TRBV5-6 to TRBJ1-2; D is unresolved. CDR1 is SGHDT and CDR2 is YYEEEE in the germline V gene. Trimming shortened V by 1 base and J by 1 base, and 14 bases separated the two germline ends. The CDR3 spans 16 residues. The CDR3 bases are TGTGCCAGCAGCTTGCTTTCGGGATACATTAACTATGGCTACACCTTC. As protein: CASSLLSGYINYGYTF.

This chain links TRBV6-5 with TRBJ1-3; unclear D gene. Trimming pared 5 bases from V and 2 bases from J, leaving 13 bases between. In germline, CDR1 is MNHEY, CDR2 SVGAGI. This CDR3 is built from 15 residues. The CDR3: CASSIDRTAGNTIYF. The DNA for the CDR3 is TGTGCCAGCAGTATCGATCGGACTGCTGGAAACACCATATATTTT.

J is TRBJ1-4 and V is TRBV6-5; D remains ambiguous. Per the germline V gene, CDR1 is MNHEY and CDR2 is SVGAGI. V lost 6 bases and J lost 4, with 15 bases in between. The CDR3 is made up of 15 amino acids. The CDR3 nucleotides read TGTGCCAGCAGACGACAAGCTTCTAATAATGAAAAACTGTTTTTT. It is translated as CASRRQASNNEKLFF.

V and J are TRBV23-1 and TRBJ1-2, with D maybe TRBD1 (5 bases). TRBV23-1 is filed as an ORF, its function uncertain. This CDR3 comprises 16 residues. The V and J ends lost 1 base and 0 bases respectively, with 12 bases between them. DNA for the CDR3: TGCGCCAGCAGTCAATTCCACAGGATAGCTAACTATGGCTACACCTTC. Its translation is CASSQFHRIANYGYTF.

CDR3 amino acids: CASSPMAGISYEQYF. CDR3 coding DNA: TGTGCCAGCAGCCCTATGGCCGGGATCTCCTACGAGCAGTACTTC. The rearrangement joins TRBV9 to TRBJ2-7; possibly TRBD2 for D (5 bases). The CDR3 runs to 15 residues. The germline V gene has CDR1 SGDLS and CDR2 YYNGEE. Trimming shortened V by 4 bases and J by 0 bases, and 14 bases separated the two germline ends. The full variable domain, in which reference TRBV9 and TRBJ2-7 provide the parts outside the CDR3, is DSGVTQTPKHLITATGQRVTLRCSPRSGDLSVYWYQQSLDQGLQFLIQYYNGEERAKGNILERFSAQQFPDLHSELNLSSLELGDSALYFCASSPMAGISYEQYFGPGTRLTVT.

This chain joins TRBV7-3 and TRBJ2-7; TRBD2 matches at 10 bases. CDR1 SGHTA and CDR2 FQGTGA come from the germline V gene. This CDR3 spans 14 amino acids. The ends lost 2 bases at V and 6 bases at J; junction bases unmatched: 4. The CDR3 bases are TGTGCCAGCAGCTTAGTAGCGGGGGGTGTCGAGCAGTACTTC. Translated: CASSLVAGGVEQYF.

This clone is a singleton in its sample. The chain's CDR3 is CASSLRAGGTEAFF. The CDR3, as DNA: TGTGCCAGCAGCTTACGGGCAGGGGGCACTGAAGCTTTCTTT. The chain links TRBV7-9 to TRBJ1-1, with TRBD1 matching over 7 bases. Germline V gives CDR1 SEHNR, CDR2 FQNEAQ (reference sequence). Losses at the gene ends were 2 bases for V and 4 bases for J; bases not matched to a gene: 4. The CDR3 totals 14 residues.

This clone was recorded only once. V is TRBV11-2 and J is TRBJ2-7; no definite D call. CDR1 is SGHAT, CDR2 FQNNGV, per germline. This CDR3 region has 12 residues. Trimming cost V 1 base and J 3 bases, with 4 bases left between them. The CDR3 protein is CASSLAGYEQYF. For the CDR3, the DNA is TGTGCCAGCAGCTTAGCGGGCTACGAGCAGTACTTC.

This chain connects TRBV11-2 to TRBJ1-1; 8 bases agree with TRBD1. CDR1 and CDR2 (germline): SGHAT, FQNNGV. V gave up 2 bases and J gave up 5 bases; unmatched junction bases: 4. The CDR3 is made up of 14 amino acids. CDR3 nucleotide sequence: TGTGCCAGCAGCTTATACAGGGGGAATACTGAAGCTTTCTTT. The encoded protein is CASSLYRGNTEAFF.

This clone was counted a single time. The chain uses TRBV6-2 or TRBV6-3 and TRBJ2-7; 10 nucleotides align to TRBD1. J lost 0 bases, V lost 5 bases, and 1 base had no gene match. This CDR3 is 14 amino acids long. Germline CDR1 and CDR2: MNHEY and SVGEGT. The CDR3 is CASSRTGGSYEQYF. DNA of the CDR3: TGTGCCAGCAGTAGGACAGGGGGCTCCTACGAGCAGTACTTC.

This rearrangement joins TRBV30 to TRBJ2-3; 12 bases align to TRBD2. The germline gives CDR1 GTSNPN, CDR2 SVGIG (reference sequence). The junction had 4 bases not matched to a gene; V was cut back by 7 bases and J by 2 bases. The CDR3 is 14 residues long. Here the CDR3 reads CASRLAGATDTQYF. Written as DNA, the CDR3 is TGTGCCTCTAGACTAGCGGGGGCCACAGATACGCAGTATTTT. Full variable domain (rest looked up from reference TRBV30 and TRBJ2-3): SQTIHQWPATLVQPVGSPLSLECTVEGTSNPNLYWYRQAAGRGLQLLFYSVGIGQISSEVPQNLSASRPQDRQFILSSKKLLLSDSGFYLCASRLAGATDTQYFGPGTRLTVL.

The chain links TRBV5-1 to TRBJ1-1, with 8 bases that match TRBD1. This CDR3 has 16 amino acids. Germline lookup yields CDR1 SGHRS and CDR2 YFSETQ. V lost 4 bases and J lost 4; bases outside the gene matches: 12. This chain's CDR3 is CASSPPPGTGGTEAFF. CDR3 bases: TGCGCCAGCAGCCCCCCCCCGGGGACAGGAGGCACTGAAGCTTTCTTT.

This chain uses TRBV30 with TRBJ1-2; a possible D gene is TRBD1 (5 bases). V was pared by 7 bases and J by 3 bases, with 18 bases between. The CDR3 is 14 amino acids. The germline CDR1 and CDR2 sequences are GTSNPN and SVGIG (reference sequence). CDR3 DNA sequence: TGTGCCTCCACTATGCTGGGACTGTACTATGGCTACACCTTC. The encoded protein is CASTMLGLYYGYTF. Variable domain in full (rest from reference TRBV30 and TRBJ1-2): SQTIHQWPATLVQPVGSPLSLECTVEGTSNPNLYWYRQAAGRGLQLLFYSVGIGQISSEVPQNLSASRPQDRQFILSSKKLLLSDSGFYLCASTMLGLYYGYTFGSGTRLTVV.

CDR3 coding DNA: TGCGCCAGCAGCAATACTCCGGGACAGGGGGCCTATGGCTACACCTTC. This encodes CASSNTPGQGAYGYTF. The chain is built from TRBV5-1 and TRBJ1-2; 12 positions match TRBD1. This CDR3 contains 16 residues. J lost 4 bases, V lost 4 bases, and 8 bases had no gene match. Germline CDR1 reads SGHRS; CDR2 reads YFSETQ. The variable domain in full, completed from reference TRBV5-1 and TRBJ1-2, reads KAGVTQTPRYLIKTRGQQVTLSCSPISGHRSVSWYQQTPGQGLQFLFEYFSETQRNKGNFPGRFSGRQFSNSRSEMNVSTLELGDSALYLCASSNTPGQGAYGYTFGSGTRLTVV.

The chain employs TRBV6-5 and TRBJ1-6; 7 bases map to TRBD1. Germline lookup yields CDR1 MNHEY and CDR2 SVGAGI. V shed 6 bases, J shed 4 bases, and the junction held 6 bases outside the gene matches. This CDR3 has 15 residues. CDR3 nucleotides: TGTGCCAGCAGGGCCGAGGGGGCATATAATTCACCCCTCCACTTT. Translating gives CASRAEGAYNSPLHF.

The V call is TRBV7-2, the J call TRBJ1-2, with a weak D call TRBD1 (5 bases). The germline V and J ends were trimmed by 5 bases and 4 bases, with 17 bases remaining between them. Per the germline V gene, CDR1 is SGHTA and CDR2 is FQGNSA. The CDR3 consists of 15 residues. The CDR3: CASSPRSGGIYGYTF. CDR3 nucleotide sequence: TGTGCCAGCAGCCCCCGGTCGGGGGGGATCTATGGCTACACCTTC.

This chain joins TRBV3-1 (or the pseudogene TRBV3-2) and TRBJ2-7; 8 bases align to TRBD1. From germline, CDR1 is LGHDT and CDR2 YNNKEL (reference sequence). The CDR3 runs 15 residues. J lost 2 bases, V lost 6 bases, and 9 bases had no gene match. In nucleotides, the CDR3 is TGTGCCAGCAGTCAGGGGGCCCTCAGAACCTACGAGCAGTACTTC. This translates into CASSQGALRTYEQYF.

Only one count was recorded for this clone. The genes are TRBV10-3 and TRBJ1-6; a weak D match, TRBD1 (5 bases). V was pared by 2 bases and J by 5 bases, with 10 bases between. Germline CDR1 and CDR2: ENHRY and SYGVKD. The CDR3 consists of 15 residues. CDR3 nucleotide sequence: TGTGCCATCAGTGAGACAGGTCCCAATAATTCACCCCTCCACTTT. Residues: CAISETGPNNSPLHF.

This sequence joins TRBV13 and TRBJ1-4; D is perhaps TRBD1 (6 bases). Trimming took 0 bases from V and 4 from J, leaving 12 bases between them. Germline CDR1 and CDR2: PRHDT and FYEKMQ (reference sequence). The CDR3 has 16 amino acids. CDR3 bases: TGTGCCAGCAGCTTAGGCTCAGGGGCTGTTAATGAAAAACTGTTTTTT. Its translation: CASSLGSGAVNEKLFF. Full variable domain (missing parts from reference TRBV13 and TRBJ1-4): AAGVIQSPRHLIKEKRETATLKCYPIPRHDTVYWYQQGPGQDPQFLISFYEKMQSDKGSIPDRFSAQQFSDYHSELNMSSLELGDSALYFCASSLGSGAVNEKLFFGSGTQLSVL.

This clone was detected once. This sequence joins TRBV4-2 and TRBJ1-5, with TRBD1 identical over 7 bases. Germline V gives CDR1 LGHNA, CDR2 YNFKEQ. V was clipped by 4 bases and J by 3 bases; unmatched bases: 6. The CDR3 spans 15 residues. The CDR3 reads CASSRSTGNNQPQHF. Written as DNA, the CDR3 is TGTGCCAGCAGCCGCTCGACAGGGAACAATCAGCCCCAGCATTTT.

The DNA for the CDR3 is TGTGCCAGCTCGATGGGAGCGGACGAGCAGTACTTC. Protein: CASSMGADEQYF. The V call is TRBV6-5, the J call TRBJ2-7, with D possibly matching TRBD2 (5 bases). V lost 8 bases and J lost 5, with 13 bases in between. CDR1 MNHEY and CDR2 SVGAGI come from the germline V gene. The CDR3 runs to 12 residues.

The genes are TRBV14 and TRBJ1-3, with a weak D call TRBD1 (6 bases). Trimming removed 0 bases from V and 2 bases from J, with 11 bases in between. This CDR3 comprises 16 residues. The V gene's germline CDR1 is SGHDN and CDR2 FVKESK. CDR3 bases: TGTGCCAGCAGCCAAGATCGGGCAGGGGCTGGAAACACCATATATTTT. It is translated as CASSQDRAGAGNTIYF.

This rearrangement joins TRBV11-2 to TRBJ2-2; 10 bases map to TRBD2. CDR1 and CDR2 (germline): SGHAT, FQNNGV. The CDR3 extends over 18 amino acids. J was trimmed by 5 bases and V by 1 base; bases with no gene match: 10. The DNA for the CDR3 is TGTGCCAGCAGCTTAGTACTAGCGGGGTCCTCCGGGACCGGGGAGCTGTTTTTT. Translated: CASSLVLAGSSGTGELFF.

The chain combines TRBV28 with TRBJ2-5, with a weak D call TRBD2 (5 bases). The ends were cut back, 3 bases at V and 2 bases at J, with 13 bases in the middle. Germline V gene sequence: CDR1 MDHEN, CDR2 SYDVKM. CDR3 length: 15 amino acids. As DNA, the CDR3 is TGTGCCAGCAGTTTTAAGGGCGGGTGGCAAGAGACCCAGTACTTC. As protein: CASSFKGGWQETQYF.

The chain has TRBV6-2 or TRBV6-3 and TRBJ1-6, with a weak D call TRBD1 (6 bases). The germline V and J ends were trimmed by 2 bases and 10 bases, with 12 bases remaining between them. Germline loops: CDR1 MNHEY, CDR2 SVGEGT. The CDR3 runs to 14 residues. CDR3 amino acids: CASSYGRGDSPLHF. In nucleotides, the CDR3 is TGTGCCAGCAGTTACGGCAGGGGTGACTCACCCCTCCACTTT.

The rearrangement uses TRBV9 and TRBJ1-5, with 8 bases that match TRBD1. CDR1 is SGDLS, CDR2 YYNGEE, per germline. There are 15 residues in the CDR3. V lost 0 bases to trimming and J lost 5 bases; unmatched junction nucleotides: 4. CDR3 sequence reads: CASSVGPGGHQPQHF. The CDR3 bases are TGTGCCAGCAGCGTAGGGCCAGGGGGCCATCAGCCCCAGCATTTT.